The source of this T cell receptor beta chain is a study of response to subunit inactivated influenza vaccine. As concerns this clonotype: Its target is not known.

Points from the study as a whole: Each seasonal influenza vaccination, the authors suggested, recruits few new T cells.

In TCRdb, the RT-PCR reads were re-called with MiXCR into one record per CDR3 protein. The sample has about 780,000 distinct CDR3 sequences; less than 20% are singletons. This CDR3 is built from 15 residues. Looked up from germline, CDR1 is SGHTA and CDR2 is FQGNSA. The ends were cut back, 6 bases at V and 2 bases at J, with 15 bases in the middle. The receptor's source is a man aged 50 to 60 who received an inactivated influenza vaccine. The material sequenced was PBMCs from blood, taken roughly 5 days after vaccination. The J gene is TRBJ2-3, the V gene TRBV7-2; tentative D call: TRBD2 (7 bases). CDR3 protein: CASRRVGGPTDTQYF. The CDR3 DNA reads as TGTGCCAGCAGGAGGGTGGGGGGGCCCACAGATACGCAGTATTTT.